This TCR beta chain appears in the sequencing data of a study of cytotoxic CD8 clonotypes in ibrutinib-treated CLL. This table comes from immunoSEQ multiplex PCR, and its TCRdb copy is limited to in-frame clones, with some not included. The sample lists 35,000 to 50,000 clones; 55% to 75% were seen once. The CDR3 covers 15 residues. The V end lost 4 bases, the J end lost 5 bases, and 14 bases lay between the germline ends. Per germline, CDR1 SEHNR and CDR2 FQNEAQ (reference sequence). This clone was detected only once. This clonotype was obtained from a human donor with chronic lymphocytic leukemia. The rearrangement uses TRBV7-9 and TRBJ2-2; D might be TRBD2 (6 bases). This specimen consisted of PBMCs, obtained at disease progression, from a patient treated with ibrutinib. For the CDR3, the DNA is TGTGCCAGCAGCTCTGCCGGGCGGGGTACCGGGGAGCTGTTTTTT. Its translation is CASSSAGRGTGELFF.